These 17 T cell receptor beta chains were sequenced from one sample in a study of glioma-infiltrating T cells. Using RNA template, CDR3s of TCR alpha and beta were amplified with iRepertoire arm-PCR. TCRdb ran MiXCR on the multiplex PCR reads and lists one entry per CDR3 protein. This repertoire shows a few hundred thousand distinct CDR3 sequences, around 38% found once; its top ten account for more than 10%. Sequenced: glioma tissue, nonneoplastic brain tissue, or PBMCs (not recorded which). These receptors all stem from a human donor with low-grade glioma or glioblastoma, undergoing nonglioma brain surgery, or in good health (not recorded which).

This clonotype was seen a handful of times. The V call is TRBV20-1, the J call TRBJ2-1, with 8 positions matching TRBD2. The CDR3 is 15 residues long. The germline V gene has CDR1 DFQATT and CDR2 SNEGSKA (reference sequence). V lost 6 bases and J lost 9; bases outside the gene matches: 16. CDR3 loop: CSASLGGESYGEQFF. CDR3 DNA: TGCAGTGCCTCGCTCGGGGGGGAGTCCTACGGTGAGCAGTTCTTC.

This clonotype was counted a few times. The V call is TRBV4-1, the J call TRBJ2-2; D unresolved. CDR1 MGHRA and CDR2 YSYEKL come from the germline V gene. The CDR3 consists of 14 residues. V lost 0 bases to trimming and J lost 5 bases, with 7 bases between them. This CDR3 reads CASSQESSTGELFF. The CDR3 DNA reads TGCGCCAGCAGCCAAGAATCCTCAACCGGGGAGCTGTTTTTT.

In this sample, this clonotype turned up a few times. The rearrangement links TRBV10-3 to TRBJ2-1, with TRBD2 as a possible D gene (6 bases). Trimming cost V 5 bases and J 10 bases, with 12 bases left between them. CDR3 length equals 12 residues. Germline loops: CDR1 ENHRY, CDR2 SYGVKD. The CDR3 DNA reads as TGTGCCATCAGTTCTAGCGCCCAGGAGCAGTTCTTC. It encodes CAISSSAQEQFF.

In this sample, this clonotype turned up many times. The DNA for the CDR3 is TGCAGTGCTAGAGGGTACATTCTGAACACTGAAGCTTTCTTT. It specifies CSARGYILNTEAFF. The V gene is TRBV20-1, the J gene TRBJ1-1, with D unclear. Germline CDR1 and CDR2: DFQATT and SNEGSKA (reference sequence). Trimming shortened V by 1 base and J by 0 bases, and 9 bases separated the two germline ends. The CDR3 sequence is 14 residues long.

This clonotype was seen many times. V and J are TRBV6-1 and TRBJ2-7; 7 bases are a match to TRBD1. The J segment lost 2 bases and the V segment lost 5 bases, leaving 6 bases of the junction unmatched. This CDR3 is built from 14 residues. Germline V gene lookup returns CDR1 MNHNS and CDR2 SASEGT. The CDR3, as DNA: TGTGCCAGCAGTCTCAGGACAGGCACCTACGAGCAGTACTTC. It codes for CASSLRTGTYEQYF.

This clonotype was counted a few times. The chain recombines TRBV20-1 with TRBJ2-1; D possibly corresponds to TRBD1 (6 bases). Trimming removed 6 bases from V and 0 bases from J, with 9 bases in between. This CDR3 comprises 13 residues. Germline V gives CDR1 DFQATT, CDR2 SNEGSKA (reference sequence). CDR3 in amino acids: CSATGSSYNEQFF. The CDR3 bases are TGCAGTGCAACAGGGTCCTCCTACAATGAGCAGTTCTTC.

V is TRBV12-3 or TRBV12-4 and J is TRBJ1-1; 9 bases agree with TRBD1. The CDR3 consists of 15 residues. The ends lost 10 bases at V and 2 bases at J; junction bases unmatched: 11. CDR3 amino acids: CAIRGQGQLNTEAFF. The CDR3 coding sequence is TGTGCCATCAGGGGACAGGGTCAGCTTAACACTGAAGCTTTCTTT.

The chain links TRBV12-3 or TRBV12-4 to TRBJ2-7, with D perhaps TRBD1 or TRBD2 (5 bases each). CDR3 length equals 16 residues. Between the trimmed V and J ends, which lost 4 bases and 6 bases, there was a span of 22 bases. The CDR3 reads CASSYNRGLQDGEQYF. Written as DNA, the CDR3 is TGTGCCAGCAGTTATAACCGGGGCCTACAGGACGGCGAGCAGTACTTC.

A word on this clonotype: A much bigger clone sits one base away, suggesting this may be a read error. V and J are TRBV6-2 or TRBV6-3 and TRBJ2-7; 9 bases map to TRBD1. After removal of 5 bases from V and 4 bases from J, the junction contained 12 bases not matched to a gene. Germline CDR1 and CDR2: MNHEY and SVGEGT. This CDR3 comprises 16 residues. The CDR3 here is CASSPPPRQGEYEQYF. The CDR3 coding sequence is TGTGCCAGCAGTCCACCGCCGCGACAGGGGGAGTACGAGCAGTACTTC.

This rearrangement joins TRBV5-4 to TRBJ2-1, with a tentative D call TRBD2 (6 bases). The germline V and J ends were trimmed by 1 base and 9 bases, with 17 bases remaining between them. This CDR3 contains 15 residues. Germline V CDR1 and CDR2: SGHNT, YYREEE (reference sequence). The CDR3 protein is CASSLYERGAGEQFF. The CDR3 nucleotides are TGTGCCAGCAGCTTGTATGAGAGGGGAGCGGGTGAGCAGTTCTTC.

The chain has TRBV27 and TRBJ2-7, with D maybe TRBD1 (5 bases). V was trimmed by 4 bases and J by 3 bases, leaving 13 bases between them. This CDR3 contains 14 residues. Germline V gene sequence: CDR1 MNHEY, CDR2 SMNVEV (reference sequence). The CDR3 nucleotides are TGTGCCAGCAGTTCCCCAGGGCTCCACTACGAGCAGTACTTC. Amino acid sequence: CASSSPGLHYEQYF.

This clonotype was recorded many times. The genes are TRBV27 and TRBJ2-7; TRBD1 agrees at 10 bases. From germline, CDR1 is MNHEY and CDR2 SMNVEV (reference sequence). The CDR3 consists of 15 residues. V lost 5 bases, J lost 5 bases, and 9 bases stayed unmatched. The CDR3 loop is CASSLRTGGSHEQYF. The CDR3 DNA reads as TGTGCCAGCAGTCTGAGGACAGGGGGTAGCCACGAGCAGTACTTC.

About this clonotype itself: A read error may produce the germline difference seen at one junction end. The V and J genes are TRBV27 and TRBJ2-5; D uncertain. This CDR3 has 14 amino acids. Per germline, CDR1 MNHEY and CDR2 SMNVEV (reference sequence). The CDR3 region is CASSPYSYKETRYF. The DNA of the CDR3 is TGTGCCAGCAGTCCCTACAGTTACAAAGAGACCCGGTACTTC.

In this sample, this clonotype turned up many times. The V call is TRBV4-3, the J call TRBJ2-1; TRBD2 might be the D (5 bases). Looked up from germline, CDR1 is LGHNA and CDR2 is YSLEER. V was clipped by 0 bases and J by 7 bases, with 13 bases between them. This CDR3 spans 15 amino acids. For the CDR3, the DNA is TGCGCCAGCAGCCAAGATCAGGTTGGGAGTAATGAGCAGTTCTTC. This translates into CASSQDQVGSNEQFF.

This clonotype was seen many times. The V and J genes are TRBV6-1 and TRBJ2-3, with D unclear. The length of the CDR3 is 13 residues. Germline V lookup: CDR1 MNHNS, CDR2 SASEGT. Trimming cost V 5 bases and J 5 bases, with 11 bases left between them. The CDR3 loop reads CASSTTVEDTQYF. CDR3 nucleotide sequence: TGTGCCAGCAGTACCACCGTTGAAGATACGCAGTATTTT.

The V and J genes are TRBV3-1 and TRBJ1-3; D may be TRBD1 (6 bases). The V end was cut by 1 base, the J end by 0 bases, with 10 bases between. The CDR3 has 16 residues. The germline V gene encodes CDR1 LGHDT and CDR2 YNNKEL (reference sequence). The CDR3 protein is CASSQGDRSSGNTIYF. CDR3 in DNA: TGTGCCAGCAGCCAAGGCGACAGGAGCTCTGGAAACACCATATATTTT.

In its sample, this clonotype was seen a few times. The V call is TRBV4-3, the J call TRBJ2-6, with D unresolved. Germline CDR1 reads LGHNA; CDR2 reads YSLEER. The CDR3 consists of 16 residues. Trimming removed 0 bases at V and 4 bases at J, with 10 bases between. The CDR3 is CASSQETGSGANVLTF. The CDR3 nucleotides read TGCGCCAGCAGCCAAGAAACCGGGTCCGGGGCCAACGTCCTGACTTTC.